The clone carrying this TCR beta chain turned up a few times. Its antigen remains unknown. This entry comes from a study of beta chain features in type 1 diabetes. The study, taken as a whole, reports: Naive, central memory and Treg TCRB repertoires appeared more alike in patients than in healthy donors. Moderate yet significant TCRB CDR3 shortening was seen in Type 1 diabetes patients in all four CD4+ subsets.

Each sorted population was over 95% pure. All of the isolated RNA was reverse transcribed, so expressed TCRB transcripts were sequenced. Produced via immunoSEQ multiplex PCR; TCRdb's table is partial and in-frame only. The sample records under 200,000 clones, about a tenth being singletons. This TCR came from a man aged 25 to 40 with type 1 diabetes. Material: central memory CD4+ T cells from blood.

CDR3 nucleotide sequence: TGTGCCAGCAGAGGGCTAGCGGCCTACAATGAGCAGTTCTTC. This encodes CASRGLAAYNEQFF. The V gene is TRBV11-2, the J gene TRBJ2-1, with 7 nucleotides matching TRBD2. This CDR3 comprises 14 residues. J lost 2 bases, V lost 6 bases, and 4 bases had no gene match. The V gene's germline CDR1 is SGHAT and CDR2 FQNNGV. Filled out from reference TRBV11-2 and TRBJ2-1, the complete variable domain reads EAGVAQSPRYKIIEKRQSVAFWCNPISGHATLYWYQQILGQGPKLLIQFQNNGVVDDSQLPKDRFSAERLKGVDSTLKIQPAKLEDSAVYLCASRGLAAYNEQFFGPGTRLTVL.